The rows below give T cell receptor beta chains drawn from one sample of a study of blood T cell repertoires in COVID-19. Sequencing was performed with immunoSEQ multiplex PCR; in TCRdb, only in-frame clones are kept and a portion is missing. Among around 100,000 clones listed, roughly 87% were seen once. Sequencing input: peripheral blood. These TCRs come from a man in his forties or fifties in a cohort sampled during active COVID-19. The CDR3 runs from the conserved cysteine through the conserved F or W. The D gene is left open where the match is weak. Clone size is shown for a subset of rows, as once, few, many or a class of expanded clone.

d_gene: TRBD1
j_gene: TRBJ2-1
abundance: -
v_gene: TRBV4-1
CDR3nt: TGCGCCAGCAGCCACGCAGGGGGCAATGAGCAGTTCTTC
CDR3aa: CASSHAGGNEQFF

d_gene: TRBD2
j_gene: TRBJ2-4
abundance: -
v_gene: TRBV29-1
CDR3nt: TGCAGCGTTGAAAGACTAGCGGGGGCTAAAAACATTCAGTACTTC
CDR3aa: CSVERLAGAKNIQYF

d_gene: -
j_gene: TRBJ1-4
abundance: -
v_gene: TRBV4-1
CDR3nt: TGCGCCAGCAGCCCGGAGAGGGCGGTGGCGGAAAAACTGTTTTTT
CDR3aa: CASSPERAVAEKLFF

d_gene: -
j_gene: TRBJ1-1
abundance: -
v_gene: TRBV28
CDR3nt: TGTGCCGGGAGGGGAATGAACACTGAAGCTTTCTTT
CDR3aa: CAGRGMNTEAFF

d_gene: -
j_gene: TRBJ1-1
abundance: -
v_gene: TRBV6-2/TRBV6-3
CDR3nt: TGTGCCAGCAGTCAGTCCGCTGAAGCTTTCTTT
CDR3aa: CASSQSAEAFF

d_gene: -
j_gene: TRBJ2-5
abundance: few
v_gene: TRBV28
CDR3nt: TGTGCCAGCAGTGCGGGTCGGGGGGCCCGCCAAGAGACCCAGTACTTC
CDR3aa: CASSAGRGARQETQYF

d_gene: -
j_gene: TRBJ1-1
abundance: -
v_gene: TRBV19
CDR3nt: TGTGCCAGTAGTACAGTAACAGGGAGTCCTGAAGCTTTCTTT
CDR3aa: CASSTVTGSPEAFF

d_gene: -
j_gene: TRBJ2-2
abundance: once
v_gene: TRBV24-1
CDR3nt: TGTGCCACCAGTGAACCCCCGGGACATCTGGAGCTGTTTTTT
CDR3aa: CATSEPPGHLELFF

d_gene: -
j_gene: TRBJ1-3
abundance: -
v_gene: TRBV27
CDR3nt: TGTGCCAGCAGTTTCACGCAGAACTCTGGAAACACCATATATTTT
CDR3aa: CASSFTQNSGNTIYF

d_gene: -
j_gene: TRBJ2-3
abundance: once
v_gene: TRBV11-2
CDR3nt: TGTGCCAGCAGCCTTGGGGCCACGATAGATACGCAGTATTTT
CDR3aa: CASSLGATIDTQYF

d_gene: TRBD2
j_gene: TRBJ2-1
abundance: -
v_gene: TRBV18
CDR3nt: TGTGCCAGCTCACCAGGGGTTCTTAGCGGGGGTAATGAGCAGTTCTTC
CDR3aa: CASSPGVLSGGNEQFF

d_gene: -
j_gene: TRBJ2-1
abundance: -
v_gene: TRBV5-1
CDR3nt: TGCGCCAGCAGCTTGGTGCCCGGGATCTACAATGAGCAGTTCTTC
CDR3aa: CASSLVPGIYNEQFF

d_gene: -
j_gene: TRBJ2-1
abundance: -
v_gene: TRBV11-3
CDR3nt: TGTGCCAGCAGCGCATTCGGCAATGAGCAGTTCTTC
CDR3aa: CASSAFGNEQFF

d_gene: -
j_gene: TRBJ2-1
abundance: -
v_gene: TRBV3-1/TRBV3-2
CDR3nt: TGTGCCAGCAGCCATAGCGGAAACAATGAGCAGTTCTTC
CDR3aa: CASSHSGNNEQFF

d_gene: -
j_gene: TRBJ1-4
abundance: -
v_gene: TRBV21-1
CDR3nt: TGTGCCAGTGCCCCTCACAGGGGGCACACTAATGAAAAACTGTTTTTT
CDR3aa: CASAPHRGHTNEKLFF

d_gene: -
j_gene: TRBJ1-1
abundance: once
v_gene: TRBV24-1
CDR3nt: TGTGCCACCAGTGATTCGAGAACTTACACTGAAGCTTTCTTT
CDR3aa: CATSDSRTYTEAFF

d_gene: -
j_gene: TRBJ2-5
abundance: -
v_gene: TRBV6-5
CDR3nt: TGTGCCAGCAGTCCACCTGGGCAGTCCGGGACCCAGTACTTC
CDR3aa: CASSPPGQSGTQYF

d_gene: -
j_gene: TRBJ1-5
abundance: few
v_gene: TRBV27
CDR3nt: TGTGCCAGCAGTTTAGGAACAGGTACTAGCAATCAGCCCCAGCATTTT
CDR3aa: CASSLGTGTSNQPQHF

d_gene: -
j_gene: TRBJ2-2
abundance: once
v_gene: TRBV3-1/TRBV3-2
CDR3nt: TGTGCCAGCAGCCAAGTCGCGGGTGACACCGGGGAGCTGTTTTTT
CDR3aa: CASSQVAGDTGELFF

d_gene: TRBD1
j_gene: TRBJ2-2
abundance: -
v_gene: TRBV5-1
CDR3nt: TGCGCCAGCAGCTTTGGACAGGGAAACACCGGGGAGCTGTTTTTT
CDR3aa: CASSFGQGNTGELFF